This T cell receptor (beta chain) was captured in a study of control samples from healthy donors and cancer patients. A single count supports this clone. The repertoire was sequenced with immunoSEQ multiplex PCR; TCRdb's copy has only in-frame clones and lacks some. The sample holds under 200,000 clones, around 95% seen once. The sequence was collected from a woman in her thirties or forties in good health. The sequencing sample was made of blood.

The CDR3 region is CASSGSISGNTIYF. The CDR3 bases are TGTGCCAGCAGCGGCAGTATCTCTGGAAACACCATATATTTT. The chain couples TRBV6-2 or TRBV6-3 to TRBJ1-3; D remains unclear. The ends were cut back, 6 bases at V and 0 bases at J, with 9 bases in the middle. This CDR3 comprises 14 residues. Germline loops: CDR1 MNHEY, CDR2 SVGEGT.